This T cell receptor beta chain derives from a study of OX40 agonist ivuxolimab in advanced cancers. The CDR3 sequence is 13 residues long. V gave up 3 bases and J gave up 12 bases; unmatched junction bases: 7. Germline V gives CDR1 SGHKS, CDR2 YYEKEE (reference sequence). TCRdb's copy holds only in-frame clones and misses some; the assay was immunoSEQ multiplex PCR. Here the sample spans more than 60,000 clones, roughly 93% being singletons. This TCR derives from an adult with an advanced solid tumor such as melanoma, head and neck, liver or kidney cancer. This sequence joins TRBV5-5 and TRBJ2-1; 9 nucleotides match TRBD2. The source material was CD4+ or CD8+ T cells sorted from blood, sampled in a trial of the OX40 agonist ivuxolimab. This chain's CDR3 is CASSSGLAIAQFF. Here the CDR3 DNA reads TGTGCCAGCAGCTCGGGACTAGCCATCGCGCAGTTCTTC.